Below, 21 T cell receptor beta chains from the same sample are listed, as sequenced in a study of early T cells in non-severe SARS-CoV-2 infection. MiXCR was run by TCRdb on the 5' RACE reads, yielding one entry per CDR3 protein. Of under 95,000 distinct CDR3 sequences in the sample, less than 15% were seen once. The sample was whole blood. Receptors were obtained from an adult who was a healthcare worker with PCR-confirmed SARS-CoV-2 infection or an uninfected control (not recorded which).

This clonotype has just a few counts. CDR3 sequence reads: CASSTGGTGTDQPQHF. For the CDR3, the DNA is TGTGCCAGCAGCACCGGGGGGACAGGGACCGATCAGCCCCAGCATTTT. This chain connects TRBV5-4 to TRBJ1-5, with TRBD1 matching over 9 bases. With 4 bases clipped from V and 5 bases from J, the junction kept 10 bases outside the gene matches. Germline-derived CDR1 and CDR2 are SGHNT and YYREEE (reference sequence). The CDR3 consists of 16 residues.

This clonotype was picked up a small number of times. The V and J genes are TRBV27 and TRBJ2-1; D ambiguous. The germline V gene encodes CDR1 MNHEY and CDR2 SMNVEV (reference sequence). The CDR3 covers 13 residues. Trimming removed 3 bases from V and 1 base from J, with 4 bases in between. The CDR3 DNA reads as TGTGCCAGCAGTTTCGGTTCCTACAATGAGCAGTTCTTC. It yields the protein CASSFGSYNEQFF.

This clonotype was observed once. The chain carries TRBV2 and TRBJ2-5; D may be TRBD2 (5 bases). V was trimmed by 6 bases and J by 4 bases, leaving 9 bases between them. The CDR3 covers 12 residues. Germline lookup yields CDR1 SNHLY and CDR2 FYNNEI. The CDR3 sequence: CASRRGPETQYF. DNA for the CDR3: TGTGCCAGCAGACGGGGTCCAGAGACCCAGTACTTC. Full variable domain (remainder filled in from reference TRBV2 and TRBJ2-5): EPEVTQTPSHQVTQMGQEVILRCVPISNHLYFYWYRQILGQKVEFLVSFYNNEISEKSEIFDDQFSVERPDGSNFTLKIRSTKLEDSAMYFCASRRGPETQYFGPGTRLLVL.

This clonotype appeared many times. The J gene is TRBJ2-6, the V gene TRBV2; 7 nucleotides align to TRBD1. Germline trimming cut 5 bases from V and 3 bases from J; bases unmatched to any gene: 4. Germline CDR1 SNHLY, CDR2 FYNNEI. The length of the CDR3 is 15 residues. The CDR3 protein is CASSTQGSGANVLTF. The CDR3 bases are TGTGCCAGCAGTACACAGGGGAGTGGGGCCAACGTCCTGACTTTC. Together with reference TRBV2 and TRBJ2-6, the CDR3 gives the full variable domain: EPEVTQTPSHQVTQMGQEVILRCVPISNHLYFYWYRQILGQKVEFLVSFYNNEISEKSEIFDDQFSVERPDGSNFTLKIRSTKLEDSAMYFCASSTQGSGANVLTFGAGSRLTVL.

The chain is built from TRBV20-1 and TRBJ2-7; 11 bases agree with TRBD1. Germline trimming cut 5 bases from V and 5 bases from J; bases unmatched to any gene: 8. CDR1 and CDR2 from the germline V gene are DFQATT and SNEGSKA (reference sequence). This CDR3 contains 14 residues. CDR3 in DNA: TGCAGTGCTTTTACCGGGACAGGGGGGGACGAGCAGTACTTC. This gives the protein CSAFTGTGGDEQYF.

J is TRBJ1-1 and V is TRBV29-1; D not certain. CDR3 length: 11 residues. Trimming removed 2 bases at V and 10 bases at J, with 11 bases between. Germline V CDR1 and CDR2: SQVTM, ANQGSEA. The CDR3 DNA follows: TGCAGCGTTGAATCCGAGGAAGGAGCTTTCTTT. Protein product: CSVESEEGAFF.

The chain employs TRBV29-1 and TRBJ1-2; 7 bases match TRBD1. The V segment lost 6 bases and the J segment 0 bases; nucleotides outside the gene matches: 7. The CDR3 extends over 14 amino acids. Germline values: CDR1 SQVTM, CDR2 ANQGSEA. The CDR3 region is CSVNGQVSNYGYTF. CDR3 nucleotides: TGCAGCGTGAATGGACAGGTCTCTAACTATGGCTACACCTTC.

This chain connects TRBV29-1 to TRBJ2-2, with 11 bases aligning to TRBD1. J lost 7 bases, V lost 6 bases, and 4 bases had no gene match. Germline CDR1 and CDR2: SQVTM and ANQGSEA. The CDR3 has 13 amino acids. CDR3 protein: CSVRTGGIGELFF. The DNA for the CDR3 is TGCAGCGTGCGGACAGGGGGCATCGGGGAGCTGTTTTTT.

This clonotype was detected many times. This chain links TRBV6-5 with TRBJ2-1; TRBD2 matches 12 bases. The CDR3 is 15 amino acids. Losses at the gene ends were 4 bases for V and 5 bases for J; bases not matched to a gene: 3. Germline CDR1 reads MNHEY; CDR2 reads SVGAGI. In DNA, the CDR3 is TGTGCCAGCAGTTTGACTAGCGGGGGACACAATGAGCAGTTCTTC. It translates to CASSLTSGGHNEQFF.

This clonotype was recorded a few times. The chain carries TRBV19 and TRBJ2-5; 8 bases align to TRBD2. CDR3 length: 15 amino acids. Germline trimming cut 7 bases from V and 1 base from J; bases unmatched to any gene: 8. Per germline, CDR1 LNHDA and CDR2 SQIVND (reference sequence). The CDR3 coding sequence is TGTGCCAGTACCAAGACTAGCGTCACCCAAGAGACCCAGTACTTC. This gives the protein CASTKTSVTQETQYF.

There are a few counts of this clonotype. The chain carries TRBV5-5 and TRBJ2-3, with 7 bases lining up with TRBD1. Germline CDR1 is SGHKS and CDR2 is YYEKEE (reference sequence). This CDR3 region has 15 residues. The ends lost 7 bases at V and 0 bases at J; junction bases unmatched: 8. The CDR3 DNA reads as TGTGCCAGCCCCGGACAGGCCTCTAGCACAGATACGCAGTATTTT. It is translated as CASPGQASSTDTQYF.

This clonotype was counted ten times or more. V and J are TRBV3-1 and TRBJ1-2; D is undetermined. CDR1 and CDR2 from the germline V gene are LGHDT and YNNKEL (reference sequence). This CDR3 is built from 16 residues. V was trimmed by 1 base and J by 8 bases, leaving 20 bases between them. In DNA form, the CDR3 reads TGTGCCAGCAGCCAAGCCGGCCGGCTTCGTTGGATCGGCTACACCTTC. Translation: CASSQAGRLRWIGYTF.

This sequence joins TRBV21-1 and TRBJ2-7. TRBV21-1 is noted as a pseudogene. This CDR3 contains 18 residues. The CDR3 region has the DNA TGTGCCAGCAGCAAAAATCCGCCAGGACCAGTTTACAGACTCAAGGAGTACTTC. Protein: CASSKNPPGPVYRLKEYF.

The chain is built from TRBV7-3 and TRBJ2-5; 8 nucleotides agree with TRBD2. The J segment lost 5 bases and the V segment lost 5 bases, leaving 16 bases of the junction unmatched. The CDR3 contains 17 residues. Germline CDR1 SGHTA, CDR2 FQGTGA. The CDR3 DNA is TGTGCCAGCAGCCCGACACCCCCTGGACTAGCCTATGAGACCCAGTACTTC. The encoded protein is CASSPTPPGLAYETQYF. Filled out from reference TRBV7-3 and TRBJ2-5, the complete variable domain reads GAGVSQTPSNKVTEKGKYVELRCDPISGHTALYWYRQSLGQGPEFLIYFQGTGAADDSGLPNDRFFAVRPEGSVSTLKIQRTERGDSAVYLCASSPTPPGLAYETQYFGPGTRLLVL.

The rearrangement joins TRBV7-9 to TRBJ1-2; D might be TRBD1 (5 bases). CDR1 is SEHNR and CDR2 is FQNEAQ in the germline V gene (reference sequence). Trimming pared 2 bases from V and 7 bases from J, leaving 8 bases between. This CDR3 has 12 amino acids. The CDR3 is CASSLRDVGYTF. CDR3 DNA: TGTGCCAGCAGCTTAAGGGACGTTGGCTACACCTTC.

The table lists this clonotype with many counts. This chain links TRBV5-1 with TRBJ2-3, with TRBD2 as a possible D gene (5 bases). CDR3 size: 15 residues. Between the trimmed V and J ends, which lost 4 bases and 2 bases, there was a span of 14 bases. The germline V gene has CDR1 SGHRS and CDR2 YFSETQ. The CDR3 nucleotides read TGCGCCAGCAGCCTCCCTAGCAGCTCCACAGATACGCAGTATTTT. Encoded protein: CASSLPSSSTDTQYF. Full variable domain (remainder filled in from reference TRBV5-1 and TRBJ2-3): KAGVTQTPRYLIKTRGQQVTLSCSPISGHRSVSWYQQTPGQGLQFLFEYFSETQRNKGNFPGRFSGRQFSNSRSEMNVSTLELGDSALYLCASSLPSSSTDTQYFGPGTRLTVL.

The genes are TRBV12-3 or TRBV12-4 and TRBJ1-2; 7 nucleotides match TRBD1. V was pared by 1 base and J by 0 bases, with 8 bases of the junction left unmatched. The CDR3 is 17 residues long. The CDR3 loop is CASSLGGDSPTNYGYTF. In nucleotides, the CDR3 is TGTGCCAGCAGTTTAGGGGGGGACAGCCCTACTAACTATGGCTACACCTTC.

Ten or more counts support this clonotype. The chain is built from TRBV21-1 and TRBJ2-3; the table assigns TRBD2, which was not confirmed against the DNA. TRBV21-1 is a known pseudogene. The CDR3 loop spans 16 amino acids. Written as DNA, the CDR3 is TGTGCCAGCAGCCCGGCTAGCGGATCCTGCACAGATACGCAGTATTTT. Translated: CASSPASGSCTDTQYF.

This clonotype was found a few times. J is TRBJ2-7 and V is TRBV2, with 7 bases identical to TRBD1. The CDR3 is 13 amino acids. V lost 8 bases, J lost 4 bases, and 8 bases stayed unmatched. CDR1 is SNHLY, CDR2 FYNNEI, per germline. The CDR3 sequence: CASGPDRAYEQYF. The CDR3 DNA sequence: TGTGCCAGCGGCCCAGACAGGGCTTACGAGCAGTACTTC.

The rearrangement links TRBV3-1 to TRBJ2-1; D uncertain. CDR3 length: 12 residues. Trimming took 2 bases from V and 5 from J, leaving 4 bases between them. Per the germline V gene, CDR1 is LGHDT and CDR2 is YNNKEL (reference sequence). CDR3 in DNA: TGTGCCAGCAGCCAAACAGACAATGAGCAGTTCTTC. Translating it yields CASSQTDNEQFF.

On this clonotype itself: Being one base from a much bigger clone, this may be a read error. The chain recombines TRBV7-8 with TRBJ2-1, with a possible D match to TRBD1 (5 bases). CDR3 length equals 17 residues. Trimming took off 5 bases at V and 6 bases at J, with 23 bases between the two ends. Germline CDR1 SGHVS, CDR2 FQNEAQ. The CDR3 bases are TGTGCCAGCAGCCCCCACCCCGCACAGGTGGGGTTCAATGAGCAGTTCTTC. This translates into CASSPHPAQVGFNEQFF.